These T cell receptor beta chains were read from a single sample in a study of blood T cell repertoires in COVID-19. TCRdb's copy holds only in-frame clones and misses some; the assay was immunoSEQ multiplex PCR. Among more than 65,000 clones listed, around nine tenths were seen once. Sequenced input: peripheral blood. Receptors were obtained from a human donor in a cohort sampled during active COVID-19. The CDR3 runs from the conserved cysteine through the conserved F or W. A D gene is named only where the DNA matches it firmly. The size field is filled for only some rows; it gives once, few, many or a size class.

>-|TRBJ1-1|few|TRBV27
TGTGCCAGCGGAGAGTTGTCCACTGAAGCTTTCTTT
CASGELSTEAFF
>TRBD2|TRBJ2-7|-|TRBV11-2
TGTGCCAGCAGTCCCCTAGCGGGGGGACGAAGAGACTACGAGCAGTACTTC
CASSPLAGGRRDYEQYF
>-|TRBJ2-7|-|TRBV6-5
TGTGCCAGCAGGCTGGGGCAGGCCTCCTACGAGCAGTACTTC
CASRLGQASYEQYF
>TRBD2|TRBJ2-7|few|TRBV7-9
TGTGCCAGCAGCCGCGGGACTAGCGGGCTTACCTACGAGCAGTACTTC
CASSRGTSGLTYEQYF
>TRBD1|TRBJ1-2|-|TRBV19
TGTGCCAGTTCCCCGGGACAGGGGACCTATGGCTACACCTTC
CASSPGQGTYGYTF
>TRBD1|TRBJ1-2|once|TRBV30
TGTGCCTGGATTAAAGGGGGCATCGGCTACACCTTC
CAWIKGGIGYTF
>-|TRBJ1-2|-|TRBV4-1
TGCGCCAGCAGCCAGATAGAAGGACAGCTCTATGGCTACACCTTC
CASSQIEGQLYGYTF
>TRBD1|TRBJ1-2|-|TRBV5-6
TGTGCCAGCAGCCCGGGACAGGGGGGCTCTGGCTACACCTTC
CASSPGQGGSGYTF
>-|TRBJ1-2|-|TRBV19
TGTGCCAGTAGCGAACAGGCGAGAGGTGGCTACACCTTC
CASSEQARGGYTF
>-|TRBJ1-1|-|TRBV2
TGTGCCAGCAGTCGCCGGGGGAACACTGAAGCTTTCTTT
CASSRRGNTEAFF
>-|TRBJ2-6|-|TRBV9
TGTGCCAGCAGCGCGGAGGGTTCCAACGTCCTGACTTTC
CASSAEGSNVLTF
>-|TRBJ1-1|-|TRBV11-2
TGTGCCAGCCTAAATCCAGGGATTACGGACACTGAAGCTTTCTTT
CASLNPGITDTEAFF
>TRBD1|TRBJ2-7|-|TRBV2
TGTGCCAGCAGTGAAGGGGGACAGGGGTACGAGCAGTACTTC
CASSEGGQGYEQYF
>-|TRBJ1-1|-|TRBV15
TGTGCCACCAGCAGAGATAGAGCCAACACTGAAGCTTTCTTT
CATSRDRANTEAFF
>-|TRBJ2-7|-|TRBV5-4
TGTGCCAGCAGCTTGGCCCCTTCCTACGAGCAGTACTTC
CASSLAPSYEQYF
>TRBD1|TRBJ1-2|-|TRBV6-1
TGTGCCAGCAGTGAAGCGCTTCGACAGGGGGCATCCTATGGCTACACCTTC
CASSEALRQGASYGYTF
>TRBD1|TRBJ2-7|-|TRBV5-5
TGTGCCAGCAGCTTGGGATATACAGGGGCCCCCTACGAGCAGTACTTC
CASSLGYTGAPYEQYF
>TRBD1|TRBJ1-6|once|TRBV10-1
TGCGCCAGCAGTGCCCGGACAGGAGTTCACTTT
CASSARTGVHF
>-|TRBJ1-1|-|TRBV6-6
TGTGCCAGCAATCTACAGGACATGAACACTGAAGCTTTCTTT
CASNLQDMNTEAFF
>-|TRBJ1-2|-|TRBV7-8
TGTGCCAGCAGCTTGGAGGGGAACTATGGCTACACCTTC
CASSLEGNYGYTF
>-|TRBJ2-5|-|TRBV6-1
TGTGCCAGCAGTGAACGACTGAGGGAGACCCAGTACTTC
CASSERLRETQYF
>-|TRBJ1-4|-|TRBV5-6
TGTGCCAGCAGCGCGACAGAAGTTGCCTTTAATGAAAAACTGTTTTTT
CASSATEVAFNEKLFF
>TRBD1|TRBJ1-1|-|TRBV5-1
TGCGCCAGCCTTAGACAGGGGTCCGGGAACACTGAAGCTTTCTTT
CASLRQGSGNTEAFF
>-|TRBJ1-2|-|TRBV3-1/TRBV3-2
TGTGCCAGCAGCCAAGAAGGGCCGGCGGGAGGCTACACCTTC
CASSQEGPAGGYTF
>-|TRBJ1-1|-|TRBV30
TGTGCCTGGAGTCCCAACCGGAGGGGCACTGAAGCTTTCTTT
CAWSPNRRGTEAFF
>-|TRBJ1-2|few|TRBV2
TGTGCCAGCACCGTCGGGAGCGGCTATGGCTACACCTTC
CASTVGSGYGYTF
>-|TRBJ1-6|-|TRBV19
TGTGCCAGTAGTTACGGGGATAATTCACCCCTCCACTTT
CASSYGDNSPLHF
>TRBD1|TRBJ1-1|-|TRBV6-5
TGTGCCAGCAGTTGGGGGACAGGGATGGGCACTGAAGCTTTCTTT
CASSWGTGMGTEAFF
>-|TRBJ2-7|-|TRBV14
TGTGCCAGCAGCCCCTTTTCCACAGGGTACGAGCAGTACTTC
CASSPFSTGYEQYF
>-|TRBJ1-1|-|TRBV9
TGTGCCAGCAGCGTAGCAGGGGACACTGAAGCTTTCTTT
CASSVAGDTEAFF
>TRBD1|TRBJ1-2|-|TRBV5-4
TGTGCCAGCAGCTTAACAGGGGATTACGGCTACACCTTC
CASSLTGDYGYTF
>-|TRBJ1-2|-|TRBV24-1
TGTGCCACCAGTGATGGGCCAGCCAACTATGGCTACACCTTC
CATSDGPANYGYTF
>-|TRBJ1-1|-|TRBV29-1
TGCAGCGTTGAACTCACTGAAGCTTTCTTT
CSVELTEAFF